One T cell receptor beta chain is described in this entry. Method: immunoSEQ multiplex PCR; TCRdb's copy keeps in-frame clones and lacks some. The data hold 200,000 to 250,000 clones, with around 88% observed a single time. These data come from a study of blood T cell repertoires in COVID-19. Study-wide background: Samples came from the United States, Italy and Spain, spanning acute and convalescent COVID-19.

Trimming shortened V by 7 bases and J by 4 bases, and 17 bases separated the two germline ends. Germline CDR1 is LGHDT and CDR2 is YNNKEL (reference sequence). The CDR3 has 15 residues. Adults between roughly 18 and 95 years of age took part from some 25 US areas. Donors were grouped by their self-reported clinical history. This chain links TRBV3-1 (or the pseudogene TRBV3-2) with TRBJ1-3, with D uncertain. The TCR originated in a woman aged 25-40 years who had been exposed to COVID-19. The sequencing input was PBMCs or T cells enriched from blood (not recorded which). The CDR3 sequence is CASTPGGQAGNTIYF. The CDR3 DNA reads TGTGCCAGCACCCCTGGAGGGCAGGCGGGAAACACCATATATTTT.